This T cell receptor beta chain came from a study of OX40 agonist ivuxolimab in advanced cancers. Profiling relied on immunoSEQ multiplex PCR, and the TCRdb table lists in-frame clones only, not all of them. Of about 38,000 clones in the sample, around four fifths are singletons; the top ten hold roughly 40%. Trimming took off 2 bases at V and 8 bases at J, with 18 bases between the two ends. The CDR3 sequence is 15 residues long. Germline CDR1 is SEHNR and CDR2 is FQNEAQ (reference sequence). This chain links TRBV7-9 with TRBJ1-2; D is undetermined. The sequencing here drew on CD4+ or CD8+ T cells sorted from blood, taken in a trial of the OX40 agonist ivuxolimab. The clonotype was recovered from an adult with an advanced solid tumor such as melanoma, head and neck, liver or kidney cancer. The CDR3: CASSLPVLTVGGYTF. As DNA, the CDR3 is TGTGCCAGCAGCTTACCCGTCCTTACGGTCGGCGGCTACACCTTC.